These 28 T cell receptor beta chains originate from one sample sequenced in a study of T cells after yellow fever vaccination. A single record per CDR3 protein comes from TCRdb applying MiXCR to the 5' RACE reads. The repertoire holds hundreds of thousands of distinct CDR3 sequences, with over 4.5% as singletons. The specimen was CD4+ T cells sorted from PBMCs, collected on the day of the yellow fever booster vaccination. These receptors were taken from a man younger than 30 who received the YFV17D yellow fever vaccine.

The chain has TRBV7-2 and TRBJ2-7; 10 bases fit TRBD2. The CDR3 is 16 amino acids. The germline V gene encodes CDR1 SGHTA and CDR2 FQGNSA. V lost 6 bases and J lost 0; bases outside the gene matches: 8. CDR3 sequence (DNA): TGTGCCAGCAGTCCCCGTATAGCGGGGGGCTCCTACGAGCAGTACTTC. Translation gives CASSPRIAGGSYEQYF.

This clonotype was found a few times. V usage is TRBV3-1 and J usage is TRBJ1-2; 8 bases are a match to TRBD1. Per germline, CDR1 LGHDT and CDR2 YNNKEL (reference sequence). V was pared by 4 bases and J by 7 bases, with 2 bases of the junction left unmatched. The CDR3 sequence is 12 residues long. The CDR3: CASSPDRVGYTF. CDR3 nucleotide sequence: TGTGCCAGCAGCCCGGACAGGGTTGGCTACACCTTC.

This clonotype came up many times. The chain employs TRBV27 and TRBJ2-1; 8 bases match TRBD1. Per germline, CDR1 MNHEY and CDR2 SMNVEV (reference sequence). The CDR3 consists of 14 residues. After removal of 5 bases from V and 4 bases from J, the junction contained 4 bases not matched to a gene. This CDR3 is CASSVQGEYNEQFF. The CDR3 DNA follows: TGTGCCAGCAGTGTACAGGGGGAGTACAATGAGCAGTTCTTC.

The table lists this clonotype with many counts. The chain has TRBV4-1 and TRBJ2-1; the D gene could be TRBD1 or TRBD2 (5 bases each). Germline CDR1 is MGHRA and CDR2 is YSYEKL. The CDR3 runs to 16 residues. Trimming took off 2 bases at V and 4 bases at J, with 15 bases between the two ends. Written as DNA, the CDR3 is TGCGCCAGCAGCCAACTTACAGGCGACTATTACAATGAGCAGTTCTTC. It yields the protein CASSQLTGDYYNEQFF.

This clonotype occurred a few times. The J gene is TRBJ2-3, the V gene TRBV9; 12 bases are shared with TRBD2. V shed 3 bases and J 2 bases; nucleotides not matched to a gene: 4. The CDR3 has 16 residues. In germline, CDR1 is SGDLS, CDR2 YYNGEE. The CDR3 DNA follows: TGTGCCAGCAGCGAGAGGACTAGCGGGGACACAGATACGCAGTATTTT. Translating gives CASSERTSGDTDTQYF.

The J gene is TRBJ1-2, the V gene TRBV20-1; TRBD1 might be the D (6 bases). V was pared by 5 bases and J by 4 bases, with 14 bases between. This CDR3 is built from 13 residues. Germline loops: CDR1 DFQATT, CDR2 SNEGSKA (reference sequence). CDR3 amino acids: CSAFRTESYGYTF. CDR3 DNA: TGCAGTGCTTTTCGGACAGAATCCTATGGCTACACCTTC.

This clonotype was detected only a few times. The V call is TRBV19, the J call TRBJ2-2; no firm D call. Germline V lookup: CDR1 LNHDA, CDR2 SQIVND (reference sequence). The CDR3 runs 15 residues. V lost 1 base and J 1 base, leaving 7 bases between the germline ends. The CDR3 reads CASSIGPVNTGELFF. In nucleotides, the CDR3 is TGTGCCAGTAGTATAGGTCCCGTGAACACCGGGGAGCTGTTTTTT.

A few counts support this clonotype. The CDR3 spells CSAKLVGQETQYF. DNA of the CDR3: TGCAGTGCCAAGCTAGTGGGCCAAGAGACCCAGTACTTC. This rearrangement joins TRBV20-1 to TRBJ2-5; D call uncertain. The V and J ends lost 6 bases and 1 base respectively, with 12 bases between them. Germline V lookup: CDR1 DFQATT, CDR2 SNEGSKA (reference sequence). The CDR3 covers 13 residues.

This clonotype was recorded many times. This CDR3 reads CASSERTGQETQYF. The CDR3 DNA reads as TGCGCCAGCAGCGAGAGGACGGGGCAAGAGACCCAGTACTTC. This chain joins TRBV10-2 and TRBJ2-5; D might be TRBD2 (5 bases). The length of the CDR3 is 14 residues. Germline V gene sequence: CDR1 WSHSY, CDR2 SAAADI. The V and J ends lost 6 bases and 2 bases respectively, with 13 bases between them.

V and J are TRBV7-6 and TRBJ2-5, with D hard to call. CDR3 length: 15 residues. Germline V CDR1 and CDR2: SGHVS, FNYEAQ. The V gene lost 1 base and the J gene lost 2 bases, with 11 bases spanning the gap. CDR3 coding DNA: TGTGCCAGCAGCTTAGTGTGGGCAGCACAAGAGACCCAGTACTTC. Its translation: CASSLVWAAQETQYF.

This clonotype was counted between two and nine times. The genes are TRBV7-2 and TRBJ2-1, with 8 bases lining up with TRBD1. V lost 5 bases and J lost 7; bases outside the gene matches: 10. Per the germline V gene, CDR1 is SGHTA and CDR2 is FQGNSA. The CDR3 loop spans 15 amino acids. The CDR3: CASSVGQDFLNEQFF. The DNA of the CDR3 is TGTGCCAGCAGCGTGGGACAGGATTTCTTAAATGAGCAGTTCTTC.

Worth noting for this clonotype: A read error may explain this, as a much larger clone is one base away. The rearrangement joins TRBV25-1 to TRBJ1-2, with a weak D call TRBD1 (6 bases). Germline-derived CDR1 and CDR2 are MGHDK and SYGVNS. The CDR3 consists of 12 residues. The CDR3 DNA reads TGTGCCAGCAGTGCAAACAGGGTTGGCTTCACCTTC. Translation: CASSANRVGFTF.

This clonotype was counted at least ten times. The rearrangement joins TRBV28 to TRBJ2-3, with a possible D match to TRBD2 (5 bases). Germline CDR1 reads MDHEN; CDR2 reads SYDVKM. Trimming removed 0 bases from V and 8 bases from J, with 12 bases in between. This CDR3 is built from 14 residues. As DNA, the CDR3 is TGTGCCAGCAGTTTATGGAACGGGAAAGGTACGCAGTATTTT. Translating gives CASSLWNGKGTQYF. The whole variable domain, remainder taken from reference TRBV28 and TRBJ2-3, is DVKVTQSSRYLVKRTGEKVFLECVQDMDHENMFWYRQDPGLGLRLIYFSYDVKMKEKGDIPEGYSVSREKKERFSLILESASTNQTSMYLCASSLWNGKGTQYFGPGTRLTVL.

This sequence joins TRBV5-6 and TRBJ2-3; D unresolved. In germline, CDR1 is SGHDT, CDR2 YYEEEE. The CDR3 covers 13 residues. V lost 5 bases, J lost 7 bases, and 14 bases lay in between. The CDR3 spells CASSYYRSYTQYF. CDR3 bases: TGTGCCAGCAGTTACTATAGGTCGTATACGCAGTATTTT. Filled out from reference TRBV5-6 and TRBJ2-3, the complete variable domain reads DAGVTQSPTHLIKTRGQQVTLRCSPKSGHDTVSWYQQALGQGPQFIFQYYEEEERQRGNFPDRFSGHQFPNYSSELNVNALLLGDSALYLCASSYYRSYTQYFGPGTRLTVL.

V is TRBV20-1 and J is TRBJ1-4; the D is unclear. This CDR3 contains 16 residues. Germline-derived CDR1 and CDR2 are DFQATT and SNEGSKA (reference sequence). V lost 0 bases and J 0 bases, leaving 11 bases between the germline ends. In DNA form, the CDR3 reads TGCAGTGCTAGAGATGCGGCAAGAGCAACTAATGAAAAACTGTTTTTT. The encoded protein is CSARDAARATNEKLFF.

This clonotype was seen only a few times. The chain employs TRBV28 and TRBJ2-7; the match to TRBD1 covers 7 bases. The CDR3 contains 15 residues. With V trimmed by 2 bases and J by 1 base, 5 bases remained unmatched. Germline V lookup: CDR1 MDHEN, CDR2 SYDVKM. This CDR3 is CASSLRGHGSYEQYV. CDR3 DNA sequence: TGTGCCAGCAGTTTAAGGGGGCACGGATCCTACGAGCAGTACGTC.

This clonotype has ten or more counts. This chain links TRBV7-3 with TRBJ2-2, with D tentatively TRBD1 or TRBD2 (7 bases each). Trimming took 5 bases from V and 6 from J, leaving 13 bases between them. The length of the CDR3 is 14 residues. Per germline, CDR1 SGHTA and CDR2 FQGTGA. The CDR3, as DNA: TGTGCCAGCAGCCCTCCAGGGGGGGCCGGGGAGCTGTTTTTT. It translates to CASSPPGGAGELFF.

This chain uses TRBV6-5 with TRBJ1-2; D not resolved. Germline CDR1 reads MNHEY; CDR2 reads SVGAGI. The CDR3 length is 13 residues. Trimming stripped 4 bases from V and 2 bases from J, with 8 bases between. In DNA, the CDR3 is TGTGCCAGCAGTTCCCCTGGCAACTATGGCTACACCTTC. Translating gives CASSSPGNYGYTF.

The chain uses TRBV20-1 and TRBJ2-7; the D gene could be TRBD1 or TRBD2 (5 bases each). With 3 bases removed from V and 9 bases from J, the gap between germline ends came to 15 bases. The length of the CDR3 is 12 residues. Looked up from germline, CDR1 is DFQATT and CDR2 is SNEGSKA (reference sequence). CDR3 region: CSASRLERGQYF. The CDR3 DNA sequence: TGCAGTGCTAGTAGATTGGAGAGGGGGCAGTACTTC.

Here the CDR3 DNA reads TGTGCCAGCAGCATCTCACAGACCCAGTACTTC. Amino acid sequence: CASSISQTQYF. This chain joins TRBV7-9 and TRBJ2-5, with D unresolved. V lost 5 bases, J lost 6 bases, and 7 bases lay in between. This CDR3 is 11 amino acids long. The germline gives CDR1 SEHNR, CDR2 FQNEAQ (reference sequence).

This CDR3 reads CASSNHEQFF. The CDR3, as DNA: TGTGCCAGCTCAAACCATGAGCAGTTCTTC. This chain joins TRBV18 and TRBJ2-1; no firm D call. The ends were cut back, 5 bases at V and 8 bases at J, with 4 bases in the middle. The CDR3 consists of 10 residues. Germline assignment: CDR1 KGHSH and CDR2 LQKENI.

J is TRBJ2-1 and V is TRBV20-1; the match to TRBD1 covers 7 bases. Germline assignment: CDR1 DFQATT and CDR2 SNEGSKA (reference sequence). Trimming took 1 base from V and 8 from J; bases not matched to a gene: 8. The length of the CDR3 is 14 residues. CDR3 protein: CSARAGQVGDEQFF. CDR3 coding DNA: TGCAGTGCTAGAGCAGGACAGGTCGGGGATGAGCAGTTCTTC.

CDR3 in DNA: TGTGCCAGCAGTTACGATCACCTTAGCAATCAGCCCCAGCATTTT. Translation: CASSYDHLSNQPQHF. The gene calls are TRBV6-2 or TRBV6-3 and TRBJ1-5, with no clear D. V dropped 2 bases and J dropped 0 bases, with 8 bases sitting between them. CDR3 size: 15 residues. Per the germline V gene, CDR1 is MNHEY and CDR2 is SVGEGT.

The sample holds a few counts of this clonotype. The chain joins TRBV29-1 to TRBJ1-5, with TRBD1 matching over 7 bases. The J segment lost 4 bases and the V segment lost 4 bases, leaving 4 bases of the junction unmatched. The CDR3 runs 13 residues. Germline CDR1 reads SQVTM; CDR2 reads ANQGSEA. The CDR3 DNA reads TGCAGCGTTGGACAGGGAGTAAATCAGCCCCAGCATTTT. This encodes CSVGQGVNQPQHF.

The chain links TRBV11-3 to TRBJ1-1, with TRBD1 matching over 7 bases. The CDR3 contains 13 residues. Germline CDR1 and CDR2: SGHNT and YENEEA. The ends lost 4 bases at V and 9 bases at J; junction bases unmatched: 8. Here the CDR3 reads CASSSSRGSQAFF. The CDR3 DNA follows: TGTGCCAGCAGCTCAAGCAGGGGGTCCCAAGCTTTCTTT.

The V call is TRBV18, the J call TRBJ2-1; 7 bases line up with TRBD1. Germline lookup yields CDR1 KGHSH and CDR2 LQKENI. The ends lost 3 bases at V and 7 bases at J; junction bases unmatched: 6. This CDR3 comprises 14 residues. The chain's CDR3 is CASSPPGQRNEQFF. CDR3 sequence (DNA): TGTGCCAGCTCACCCCCGGGACAGCGGAATGAGCAGTTCTTC.

The V and J genes are TRBV5-5 and TRBJ1-3; possible D gene TRBD1, 5 bases. This CDR3 contains 15 residues. Germline loops: CDR1 SGHKS, CDR2 YYEKEE (reference sequence). Trimming took 6 bases from V and 3 from J, leaving 16 bases between them. The CDR3 sequence is CASTFGGSFGNTIYF. CDR3 bases: TGTGCCAGCACCTTCGGGGGGAGCTTTGGAAACACCATATATTTT.

The rearrangement links TRBV6-2 or TRBV6-3 to TRBJ2-3, with a tentative D call TRBD1 (6 bases). The V and J ends lost 2 bases and 2 bases respectively, with 11 bases between them. Germline V CDR1 and CDR2: MNHEY, SVGEGT. This CDR3 comprises 15 residues. The CDR3 loop is CASSYRTVSTDTQYF. In DNA, the CDR3 is TGTGCCAGCAGTTACCGGACAGTCTCCACAGATACGCAGTATTTT.